Listed below are T cell receptor beta chains from one sample, sequenced in a study of blood T cell repertoires in COVID-19. Some clones are missing from TCRdb's copy, which holds only in-frame ones; the method was immunoSEQ multiplex PCR. The sample records roughly 500,000 clones, 75% to 90% being singletons. What was sequenced was peripheral blood. The receptors derive from a man between 18 and 29 years old with COVID-19, enrolled during active disease. The CDR3 runs from the conserved cysteine through the conserved F or W. Size is omitted from some rows. Given values are once, few, many or a class for expanded clones.

-	TRBV10-3	TRBJ2-3	CAISQTGTSGGATDTQYF
-	TRBV24-1	TRBJ2-1	CATSESTGTEQFF
-	TRBV5-8	TRBJ1-1	CASSLSGFEAFF
few	TRBV27	TRBJ2-5	CASSSGGTGLGQETQYF
-	TRBV19	TRBJ2-1	CATSPGDKVYNEQFF
-	TRBV11-3	TRBJ2-3	CASSFVSTDTQYF
-	TRBV7-6	TRBJ1-6	CASSTYRGAPLHF
-	TRBV15	TRBJ1-6	CATSRDRVNSPLHF
-	TRBV14	TRBJ2-3	CASSQGASGRTDTQYF
-	TRBV4-1	TRBJ1-2	CASSQDRGRVYGYTF
-	TRBV5-4	TRBJ2-1	CASSLEGSGYNEQFF
-	TRBV3-1/TRBV3-2	TRBJ2-1	CASSQANRGAGNEQFF
-	TRBV6-6	TRBJ1-1	CASNERGRNTEAFF
-	TRBV7-8	TRBJ1-5	CASSPRTGSGNQPQHF
-	TRBV2	TRBJ2-7	CAIPRDTDTYEQYF
-	TRBV14	TRBJ2-1	CASSQVTSGRREQFF
-	TRBV7-8	TRBJ2-3	CASSSRGIGTDTQYF
-	TRBV29-1	TRBJ2-5	CSVERFQGIQTQYF
-	TRBV5-4	TRBJ2-7	CASSNGFKEQYF
-	TRBV27	TRBJ2-7	CASSPSSTSYEQYF
-	TRBV12-5	TRBJ2-3	CASGRTSGISLPGTDTQYF
-	TRBV30	TRBJ1-4	CAWSTPGGNEKLFF
-	TRBV28	TRBJ1-6	CASSLFPDRDNSPLHF
-	TRBV5-6	TRBJ2-5	CASSLAAAKETQYF
-	TRBV4-1	TRBJ1-6	CASRGQPNSPLHF
-	TRBV19	TRBJ1-2	CASTVDREDGYTF
-	TRBV4-2	TRBJ2-2	CASSPSQGGTGELFF
-	TRBV6-2/TRBV6-3	TRBJ2-1	CASSYDGSSGTSYNEQFF
-	TRBV18	TRBJ2-2	CASSAGLFTGELFF
-	TRBV4-2	TRBJ2-5	CASSQDGGGLETQYF
-	TRBV3-1/TRBV3-2	TRBJ2-6	CASSQRQGLGSGANVLTF
-	TRBV15	TRBJ1-4	CATSVRGRAEKLFF
once	TRBV15	TRBJ1-2	CATSRDWRTGGGYTF
-	TRBV5-1	TRBJ2-5	CASSVGTDQETQYF
-	TRBV30	TRBJ2-1	CAWKASGYNEQFF
-	TRBV9	TRBJ2-3	CASSALGSTDTQYF